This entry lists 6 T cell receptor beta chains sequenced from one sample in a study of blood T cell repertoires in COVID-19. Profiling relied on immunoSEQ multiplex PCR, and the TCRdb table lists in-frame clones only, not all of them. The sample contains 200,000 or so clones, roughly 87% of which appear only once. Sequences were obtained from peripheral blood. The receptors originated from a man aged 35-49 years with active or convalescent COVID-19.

CDR3 sequence: CASSVNINNEQFF. CDR3 coding DNA: TGTGCCAGCAGCGTAAACATAAACAATGAGCAGTTCTTC. The chain joins TRBV9 to TRBJ2-1; D is unclear. The ends were cut back, 1 base at V and 5 bases at J, with 7 bases in the middle. The CDR3 contains 13 residues. Germline-derived CDR1 and CDR2 are SGDLS and YYNGEE. The whole variable domain, filled in from reference TRBV9 and TRBJ2-1, reads DSGVTQTPKHLITATGQRVTLRCSPRSGDLSVYWYQQSLDQGLQFLIQYYNGEERAKGNILERFSAQQFPDLHSELNLSSLELGDSALYFCASSVNINNEQFFGPGTRLTVL.

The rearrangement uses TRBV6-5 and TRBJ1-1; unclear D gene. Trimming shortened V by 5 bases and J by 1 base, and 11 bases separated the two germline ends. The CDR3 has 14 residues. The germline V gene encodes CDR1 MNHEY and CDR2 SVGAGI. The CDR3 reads CASSLSSANTEAFF. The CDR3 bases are TGTGCCAGCAGTCTGAGCAGCGCGAACACTGAAGCTTTCTTT.

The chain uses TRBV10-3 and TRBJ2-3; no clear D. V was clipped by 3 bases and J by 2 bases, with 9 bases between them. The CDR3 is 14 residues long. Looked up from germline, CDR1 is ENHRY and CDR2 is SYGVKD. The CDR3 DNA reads TGTGCCATCAGTGACAACGGGTACACAGATACGCAGTATTTT. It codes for CAISDNGYTDTQYF.

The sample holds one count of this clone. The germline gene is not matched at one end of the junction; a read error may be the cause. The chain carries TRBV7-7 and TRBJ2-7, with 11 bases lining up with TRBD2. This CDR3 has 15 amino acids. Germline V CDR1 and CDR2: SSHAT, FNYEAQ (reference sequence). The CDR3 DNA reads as TGTGCTAGCAGCCCAGGGACTAGCGGATCCTACGAGCAGTACTTC. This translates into CASSPGTSGSYEQYF.

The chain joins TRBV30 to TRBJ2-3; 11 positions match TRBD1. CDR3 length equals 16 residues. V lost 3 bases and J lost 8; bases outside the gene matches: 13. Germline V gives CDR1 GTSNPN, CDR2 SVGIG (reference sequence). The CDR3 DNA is TGTGCCTGGAGCCTACACCGGGACAGGGGGTCGGGTACGCAGTATTTT. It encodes CAWSLHRDRGSGTQYF.

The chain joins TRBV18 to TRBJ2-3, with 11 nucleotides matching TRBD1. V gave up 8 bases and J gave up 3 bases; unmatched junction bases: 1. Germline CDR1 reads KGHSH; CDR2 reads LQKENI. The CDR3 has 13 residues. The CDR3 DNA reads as TGTGCCAGCGGACAGGGGGCAACAGATACGCAGTATTTT. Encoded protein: CASGQGATDTQYF.